This T cell receptor beta chain was obtained from a study of beta chain features in type 1 diabetes. Study-wide findings and caveats: Naive, central memory and regulatory TCRB repertoires appeared more similar among patients than healthy donors. Across all four CD4+ subsets, people with type 1 diabetes showed modestly shorter TCRB CDR3s.

Expressed TCRB transcripts were sequenced, since all the RNA that had been isolated was reverse transcribed. The assay was immunoSEQ multiplex PCR, and TCRdb's table has in-frame clones only and misses some. Among some 350,000 clones listed, less than 15% were seen once. A note on this clone: What it binds is not known.

This CDR3 region has 13 residues. Germline CDR1 reads MNHNY; CDR2 reads SVGAGI (reference sequence). Trimming took off 10 bases at V and 4 bases at J, with 14 bases between the two ends. What was sequenced was naive CD4+ T cells from blood. The V call is TRBV6-6, the J call TRBJ1-5; D remains ambiguous. The receptor comes from a woman between 18 and 30 years old with type 1 diabetes. CDR3 sequence reads: CATGVQINQPQHF. CDR3 nucleotide sequence: TGTGCCACCGGGGTTCAGATTAATCAGCCCCAGCATTTT.